One and the same sample provided the 20 T cell receptor beta chains below, sequenced in a study of identical twins' blood T cells. TCRdb processed the 5' RACE reads anew with MiXCR; each CDR3 protein has one entry. The table lists around 380,000 distinct CDR3 sequences, under 30% of them singletons, with approximately 6.6% in the top ten. Sample: PBMCs. The receptor set was obtained from a woman aged 18-49 years in good health.

This clonotype occurred a few times. This chain joins TRBV3-1 and TRBJ1-5; perhaps TRBD1 as D (5 bases). The CDR3 sequence is 15 residues long. CDR1 and CDR2 from the germline V gene are LGHDT and YNNKEL (reference sequence). V lost 4 bases and J lost 6, with 16 bases in between. CDR3 region: CASSLGAGIAQPQHF. CDR3 in DNA: TGTGCCAGCAGCCTCGGGGCAGGGATCGCTCAGCCCCAGCATTTT.

This sequence joins TRBV6-4 and TRBJ2-1; 8 bases line up with TRBD2. J lost 10 bases, V lost 4 bases, and 12 bases had no gene match. The CDR3 has 15 residues. Germline V lookup: CDR1 MRHNA, CDR2 SNTAGT. The CDR3 is CASSVASGPYGEQFF. The CDR3 coding sequence is TGTGCCAGCAGTGTCGCTAGCGGGCCCTACGGGGAGCAGTTCTTC.

This clonotype was observed a handful of times. The V call is TRBV7-8, the J call TRBJ2-7, with 7 bases lining up with TRBD2. Trimming took 1 base from V and 1 from J; bases not matched to a gene: 10. The germline CDR1 and CDR2 sequences are SGHVS and FQNEAQ. This CDR3 contains 17 residues. The DNA of the CDR3 is TGTGCCAGCAGCTTAGTAACCGGCGCTAGCGGATCCTACGAGCAGTACTTC. Protein sequence: CASSLVTGASGSYEQYF.

The V and J genes are TRBV19 and TRBJ1-3; D not certain. V was pared by 6 bases and J by 0 bases, with 18 bases between. Germline V gene data show CDR1 as LNHDA and CDR2 as SQIVND (reference sequence). CDR3 length equals 17 residues. CDR3 DNA sequence: TGTGCCAGTAGCAATCCGGTGCTGTTTCTCTCTGGAAACACCATATATTTT. This translates into CASSNPVLFLSGNTIYF.

Only a few counts were recorded for this clonotype. The chain uses TRBV6-5 and TRBJ2-5; 9 bases fit TRBD1. V was pared by 2 bases and J by 5 bases, with 9 bases of the junction left unmatched. CDR3 length equals 16 residues. Germline V gene data show CDR1 as MNHEY and CDR2 as SVGAGI. CDR3: CASSYAGQGRRETQYF. The DNA for the CDR3 is TGTGCCAGCAGTTACGCCGGACAGGGGAGACGTGAGACCCAGTACTTC.

The chain carries TRBV5-6 and TRBJ1-6; TRBD1 is a possible D gene (5 bases). V dropped 7 bases and J dropped 8 bases, with 10 bases sitting between them. Germline V CDR1 and CDR2: SGHDT, YYEEEE. This CDR3 comprises 12 residues. CDR3 residues: CASARVDSPLHF. For the CDR3, the DNA is TGTGCCAGCGCCAGGGTAGATTCACCCCTCCACTTT.

This clonotype was found a few times. The V call is TRBV25-1, the J call TRBJ1-2, with D possibly being TRBD1 (5 bases). Between the trimmed V and J ends, which lost 4 bases and 4 bases, there was a span of 13 bases. Germline CDR1 MGHDK, CDR2 SYGVNS. This CDR3 is 14 amino acids long. CDR3 coding DNA: TGTGCCAGCAGTGCTGGACAAGGCGGCTATGGCTACACCTTC. As protein: CASSAGQGGYGYTF.

This clonotype was seen more than once but under ten times. This chain uses TRBV6-2 or TRBV6-3 with TRBJ2-1, with TRBD2 matching over 8 bases. This CDR3 contains 13 residues. The V segment lost 6 bases and the J segment 7 bases; nucleotides outside the gene matches: 5. Germline CDR1 MNHEY, CDR2 SVGEGT. CDR3 in amino acids: CASSREGDNEQFF. The DNA of the CDR3 is TGTGCCAGCAGCCGGGAGGGCGATAATGAGCAGTTCTTC.

The CDR3 loop reads CSASGSMDTEAFF. The CDR3 DNA is TGCAGTGCTTCGGGAAGCATGGACACTGAAGCTTTCTTT. The gene calls are TRBV20-1 and TRBJ1-1; D unclear. The V end lost 5 bases, the J end lost 3 bases, and 13 bases lay between the germline ends. The CDR3 spans 13 residues. The germline V gene has CDR1 DFQATT and CDR2 SNEGSKA (reference sequence).

The V gene is TRBV11-3, the J gene TRBJ2-2, with D hard to call. CDR3 length equals 13 residues. V was pared by 5 bases and J by 3 bases, with 7 bases between. CDR1 is SGHNT, CDR2 YENEEA, per germline. The CDR3: CASSPSHTGELFF. CDR3 bases: TGTGCCAGCAGCCCGTCCCACACCGGGGAGCTGTTTTTT.

The V call is TRBV11-2, the J call TRBJ1-3, with a weak D call TRBD1 (5 bases). CDR1 SGHAT and CDR2 FQNNGV come from the germline V gene. Trimming took off 0 bases at V and 0 bases at J, with 9 bases between the two ends. The CDR3 is 16 amino acids. The chain's CDR3 is CASSLDGGSSGNTIYF. CDR3 bases: TGTGCCAGCAGCTTAGATGGGGGAAGCTCTGGAAACACCATATATTTT.

This clonotype was counted at least ten times. The V and J genes are TRBV20-1 and TRBJ2-2, with a weak D call TRBD2 (6 bases). CDR1 and CDR2 (germline): DFQATT, SNEGSKA (reference sequence). V was clipped by 3 bases and J by 5 bases, with 10 bases between them. This CDR3 is built from 13 residues. The CDR3: CSASSGGTGELFF. As DNA, the CDR3 is TGCAGTGCTAGTAGCGGAGGGACCGGGGAGCTGTTTTTT.

Concerning this clonotype itself: A junction boundary mismatches the germline segment, possibly from a read error. This rearrangement joins TRBV27 to TRBJ1-1; 11 positions agree with TRBD1. This CDR3 spans 14 amino acids. CDR1 and CDR2 from the germline V gene are MNHEY and SMNVEV (reference sequence). The CDR3 spells CAGSGQGANTEAFF. CDR3 DNA: TGTGCCGGCAGTGGACAGGGGGCGAACACTGAAGCTTTCTTT.

This clonotype has just a few counts. This rearrangement joins TRBV20-1 to TRBJ2-5; 9 bases map to TRBD2. CDR3 size: 15 residues. CDR1 and CDR2 from the germline V gene are DFQATT and SNEGSKA (reference sequence). V lost 0 bases, J lost 7 bases, and 9 bases stayed unmatched. This chain's CDR3 is CSARDAAGGVTTQYF. The CDR3 nucleotides are TGCAGTGCTAGAGATGCAGCGGGAGGCGTGACGACCCAGTACTTC.

This clonotype was seen many times. The gene calls are TRBV6-2 or TRBV6-3 and TRBJ2-1, with TRBD1 identical over 10 bases. The CDR3 sequence is 14 residues long. Per germline, CDR1 MNHEY and CDR2 SVGEGT. Trimming took 9 bases from V and 3 from J; bases not matched to a gene: 5. The CDR3 DNA reads TGTGCCAGTAAAGACAGGGGGCTCTACAATGAGCAGTTCTTC. Residues: CASKDRGLYNEQFF.

Ten or more counts support this clonotype. One end of the junction does not line up with germline, which may come from a read error. The chain joins TRBV27 to TRBJ1-1; the D is unclear. This CDR3 comprises 13 residues. CDR1 and CDR2 from the germline V gene are MNHEY and SMNVEV (reference sequence). CDR3 sequence: CASSLDPGTEAFF. The CDR3 DNA sequence: TGCGCCAGCAGCTTGGATCCGGGCACTGAAGCTTTCTTT.

DNA of the CDR3: TGTGCTAGTGGCCTGGGGAGCACCGGGGAGCTGTTTTTT. Amino acids: CASGLGSTGELFF. V gene TRBV12-5 combines with J gene TRBJ2-2; TRBD2 might be the D (5 bases). Trimming stripped 6 bases from V and 4 bases from J, with 9 bases between. The CDR3 is 13 amino acids. Germline values: CDR1 LGHNT, CDR2 FRNRAP. The whole variable domain, remainder taken from reference TRBV12-5 and TRBJ2-2, is DARVTQTPRHKVTEMGQEVTMRCQPILGHNTVFWYRQTMMQGLELLAYFRNRAPLDDSGMPKDRFSAEMPDATLATLKIQPSEPRDSAVYFCASGLGSTGELFFGEGSRLTVL.

This clonotype was seen only a few times. The gene calls are TRBV18 and TRBJ1-1, with D possibly TRBD1 on 6 matching bases. The CDR3 totals 15 residues. CDR1 is KGHSH and CDR2 is LQKENI in the germline V gene. V gave up 3 bases and J gave up 1 base, with 12 bases separating them. The CDR3 loop reads CASSPGGGGNTEAFF. The CDR3 DNA is TGTGCCAGCTCACCCGGAGGGGGTGGGAACACTGAAGCTTTCTTT.

V is TRBV11-2 and J is TRBJ1-4; no reliable D call. The CDR3 runs 15 residues. Trimming cost V 1 base and J 5 bases, with 11 bases left between them. In germline, CDR1 is SGHAT, CDR2 FQNNGV. CDR3 in DNA: TGTGCCAGCAGCTTAGTTGGAAGGGTAAATGAAAAACTGTTTTTT. It translates to CASSLVGRVNEKLFF.

V and J are TRBV4-3 and TRBJ1-1, with D possibly being TRBD1 (6 bases). V lost 1 base and J 6 bases, leaving 15 bases between the germline ends. Germline V lookup: CDR1 LGHNA, CDR2 YSLEER. The CDR3 runs to 15 residues. Here the CDR3 DNA reads TGCGCCAGCAGCCAAGGCGGAACAGGGCAGGCTGAAGCTTTCTTT. Protein: CASSQGGTGQAEAFF.